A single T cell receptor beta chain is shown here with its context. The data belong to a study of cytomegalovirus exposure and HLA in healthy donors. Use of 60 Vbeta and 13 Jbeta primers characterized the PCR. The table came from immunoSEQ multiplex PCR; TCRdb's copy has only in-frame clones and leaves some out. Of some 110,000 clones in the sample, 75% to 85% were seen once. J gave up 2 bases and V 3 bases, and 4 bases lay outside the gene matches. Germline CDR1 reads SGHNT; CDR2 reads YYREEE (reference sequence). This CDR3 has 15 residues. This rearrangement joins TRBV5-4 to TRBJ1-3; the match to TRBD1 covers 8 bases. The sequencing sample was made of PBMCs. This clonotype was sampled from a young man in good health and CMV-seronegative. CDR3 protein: CASSSRGRTGNTIYF. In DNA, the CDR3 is TGTGCCAGCAGCTCCAGGGGGCGGACTGGAAACACCATATATTTT. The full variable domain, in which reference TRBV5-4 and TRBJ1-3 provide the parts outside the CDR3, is ETGVTQSPTHLIKTRGQQVTLRCSSQSGHNTVSWYQQALGQGPQFIFQYYREEENGRGNFPPRFSGLQFPNYSSELNVNALELDDSALYLCASSSRGRTGNTIYFGEGSWLTVV.